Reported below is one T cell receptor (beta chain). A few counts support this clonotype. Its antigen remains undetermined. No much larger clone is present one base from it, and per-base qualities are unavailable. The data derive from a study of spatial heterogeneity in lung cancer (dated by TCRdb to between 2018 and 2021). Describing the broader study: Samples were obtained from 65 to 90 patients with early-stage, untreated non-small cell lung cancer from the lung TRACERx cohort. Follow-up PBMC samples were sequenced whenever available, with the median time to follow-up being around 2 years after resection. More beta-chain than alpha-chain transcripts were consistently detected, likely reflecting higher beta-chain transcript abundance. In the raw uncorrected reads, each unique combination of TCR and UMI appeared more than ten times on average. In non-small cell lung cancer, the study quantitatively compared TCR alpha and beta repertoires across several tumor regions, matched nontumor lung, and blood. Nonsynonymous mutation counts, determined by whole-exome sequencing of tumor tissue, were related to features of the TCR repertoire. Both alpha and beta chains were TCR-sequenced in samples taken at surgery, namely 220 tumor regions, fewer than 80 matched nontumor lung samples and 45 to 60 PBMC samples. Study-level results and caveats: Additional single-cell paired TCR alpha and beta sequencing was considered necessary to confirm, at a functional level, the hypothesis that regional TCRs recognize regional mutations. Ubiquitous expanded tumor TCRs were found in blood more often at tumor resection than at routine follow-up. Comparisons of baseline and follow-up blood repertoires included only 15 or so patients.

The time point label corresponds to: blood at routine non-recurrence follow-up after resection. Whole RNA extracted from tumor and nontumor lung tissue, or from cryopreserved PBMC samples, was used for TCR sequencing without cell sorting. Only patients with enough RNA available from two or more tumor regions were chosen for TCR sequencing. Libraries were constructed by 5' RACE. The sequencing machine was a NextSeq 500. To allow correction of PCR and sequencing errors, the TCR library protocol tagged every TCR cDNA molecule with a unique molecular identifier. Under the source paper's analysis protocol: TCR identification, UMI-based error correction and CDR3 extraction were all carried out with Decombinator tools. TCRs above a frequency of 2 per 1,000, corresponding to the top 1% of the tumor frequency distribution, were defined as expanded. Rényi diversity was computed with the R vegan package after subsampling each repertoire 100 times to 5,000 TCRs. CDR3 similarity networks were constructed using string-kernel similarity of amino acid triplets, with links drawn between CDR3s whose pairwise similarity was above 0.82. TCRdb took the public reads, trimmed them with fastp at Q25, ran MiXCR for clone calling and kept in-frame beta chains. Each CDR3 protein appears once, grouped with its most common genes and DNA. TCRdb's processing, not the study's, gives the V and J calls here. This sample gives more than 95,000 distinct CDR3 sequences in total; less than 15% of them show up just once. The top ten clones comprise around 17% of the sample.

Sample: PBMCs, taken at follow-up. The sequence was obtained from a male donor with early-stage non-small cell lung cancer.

For the CDR3, the sequence is CASSPTTVTGNTIYF. The sequenced DNA: TGTGCCAGCTCACCAACGACAGTTACTGGAAACACCATATATTTT. This sequence uses TRBV18 and TRBJ1-3; TRBD1 might be the D gene, on 5 matching bases. V drops 2 bases and J drops 2 bases, leaving 10 bases in between. The CDR3 runs 15 amino acids, cysteine and phenylalanine included. Only the CDR3 portion is preserved as DNA: 45 bases, with reading frame beginning at the first base. Sequences KGHSH (CDR1) and LQKENI (CDR2) are obtained from the germline V gene.